The subject of this entry is one T cell receptor beta chain. The target antigen is unknown. This sample was taken from a study of T cells after posttransplantation cyclophosphamide. Study conclusions and caveats: TRB overlap between skin or GI tissue T cells and blood was limited. Recipient CMV seropositivity and CMV reactivation strongly tracked TRB clonality. Later post-transplant blood repertoires were often dominated by donor CD8+ memory clones.

TCRdb's copy holds only in-frame clones and misses some; the assay was immunoSEQ multiplex PCR. The data show approximately 17,000 clones, about 93% seen once. The CDR3 has 14 amino acids. V trimming: 1 base; J trimming: 8 bases; junction bases outside the gene matches: 5. Germline CDR1 reads SGHNT; CDR2 reads YYREEE (reference sequence). Cells defined as naive were viable CD3+CD4+ or CD3+CD8+ and CCR7+CD45RA+CD45RO-CD95-CD27+CD28+. This related bone marrow graft donor gave peripheral blood on the day of marrow donation. The sample consisted of naive CD4+ T cells sorted from blood. The origin of this receptor is a woman aged 45-65 years in good health and a related stem cell transplant donor. The chain joins TRBV5-4 to TRBJ1-4; 7 bases match TRBD1. The DNA of the CDR3 is TGTGCCAGCAGCTTGACAGGGGTCAAAGAAAAACTGTTTTTT. The encoded protein is CASSLTGVKEKLFF.